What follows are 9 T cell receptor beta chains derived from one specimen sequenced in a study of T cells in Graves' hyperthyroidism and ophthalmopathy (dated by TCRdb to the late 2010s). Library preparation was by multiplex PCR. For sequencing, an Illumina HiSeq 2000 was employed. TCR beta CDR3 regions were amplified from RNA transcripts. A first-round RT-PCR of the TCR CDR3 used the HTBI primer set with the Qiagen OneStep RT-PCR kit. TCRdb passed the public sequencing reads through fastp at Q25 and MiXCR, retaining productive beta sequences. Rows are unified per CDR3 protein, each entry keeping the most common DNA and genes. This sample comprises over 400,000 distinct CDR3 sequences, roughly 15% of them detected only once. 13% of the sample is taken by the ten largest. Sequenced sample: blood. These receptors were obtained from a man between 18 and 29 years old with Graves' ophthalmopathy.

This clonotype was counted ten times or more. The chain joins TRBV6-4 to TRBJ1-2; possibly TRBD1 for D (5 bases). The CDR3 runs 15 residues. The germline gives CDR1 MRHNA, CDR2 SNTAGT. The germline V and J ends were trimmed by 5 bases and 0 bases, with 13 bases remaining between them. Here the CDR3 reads CASSLEDKSNYGYTF. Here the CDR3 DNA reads TGTGCCAGCAGTCTAGAGGACAAGTCTAACTATGGCTACACCTTC.

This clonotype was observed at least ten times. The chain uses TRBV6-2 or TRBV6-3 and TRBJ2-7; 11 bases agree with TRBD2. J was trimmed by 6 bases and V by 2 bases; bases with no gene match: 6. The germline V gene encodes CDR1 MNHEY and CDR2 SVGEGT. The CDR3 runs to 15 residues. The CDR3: CASSYGLAGSLEQYF. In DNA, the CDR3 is TGTGCCAGCAGTTACGGACTAGCGGGTTCCCTCGAGCAGTACTTC.

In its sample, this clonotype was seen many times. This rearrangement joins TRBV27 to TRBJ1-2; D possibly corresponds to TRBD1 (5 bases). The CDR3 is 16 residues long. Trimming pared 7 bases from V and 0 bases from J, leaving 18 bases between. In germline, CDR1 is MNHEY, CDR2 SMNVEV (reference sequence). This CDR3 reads CASKEAGAFANYGYTF. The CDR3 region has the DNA TGTGCCAGCAAGGAGGCTGGGGCGTTCGCTAACTATGGCTACACCTTC.

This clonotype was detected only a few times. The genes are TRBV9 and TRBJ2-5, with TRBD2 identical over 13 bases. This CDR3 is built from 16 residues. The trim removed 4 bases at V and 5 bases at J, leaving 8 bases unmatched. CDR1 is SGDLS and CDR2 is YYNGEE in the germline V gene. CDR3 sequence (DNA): TGTGCCAGCAGCTTAACTAGCGGGGGGGCGGTGGAGACCCAGTACTTC. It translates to CASSLTSGGAVETQYF.

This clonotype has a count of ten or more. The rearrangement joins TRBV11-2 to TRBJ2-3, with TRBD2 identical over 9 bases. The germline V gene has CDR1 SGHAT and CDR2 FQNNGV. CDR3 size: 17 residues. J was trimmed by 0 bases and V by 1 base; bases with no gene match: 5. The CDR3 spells CASSLVRLAASTDTQYF. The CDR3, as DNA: TGTGCCAGCAGCTTAGTGAGACTAGCGGCTAGCACAGATACGCAGTATTTT.

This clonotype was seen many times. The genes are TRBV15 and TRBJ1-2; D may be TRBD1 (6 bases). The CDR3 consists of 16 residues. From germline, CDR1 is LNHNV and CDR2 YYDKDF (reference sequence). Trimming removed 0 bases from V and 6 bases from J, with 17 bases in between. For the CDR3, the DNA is TGTGCCACCAGCAGAGACGTCCCAGGGGCGCATCATGGCTACACCTTC. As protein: CATSRDVPGAHHGYTF.

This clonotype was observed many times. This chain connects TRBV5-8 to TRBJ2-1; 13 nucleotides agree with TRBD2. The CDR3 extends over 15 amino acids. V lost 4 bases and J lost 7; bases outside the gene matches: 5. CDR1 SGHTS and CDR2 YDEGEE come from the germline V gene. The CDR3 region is CASSQGLAGINEQFF. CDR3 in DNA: TGTGCCAGCAGCCAGGGACTAGCGGGAATTAATGAGCAGTTCTTC.

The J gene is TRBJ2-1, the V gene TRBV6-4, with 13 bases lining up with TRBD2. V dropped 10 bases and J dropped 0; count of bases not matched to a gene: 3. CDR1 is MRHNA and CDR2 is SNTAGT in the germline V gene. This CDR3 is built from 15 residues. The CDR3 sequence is CATRLAGGSYNEQFF. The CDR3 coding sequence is TGTGCCACCAGACTAGCGGGAGGCTCCTACAATGAGCAGTTCTTC.

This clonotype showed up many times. CDR3 protein: CASRESQGWNEQFF. CDR3 DNA sequence: TGTGCCAGCCGAGAATCACAGGGGTGGAATGAGCAGTTCTTC. The chain recombines TRBV27 with TRBJ2-1; TRBD1 matches at 7 bases. The V segment lost 8 bases and the J segment 7 bases; nucleotides outside the gene matches: 11. This CDR3 region has 14 residues. CDR1 is MNHEY, CDR2 SMNVEV, per germline (reference sequence).